What follows describes a single TCR beta chain. Its antigen is currently not known. The input lacks base qualities; no much larger clone sits a single base away. These data belong to a study of radiation and T cells in renal cell carcinoma (dated by TCRdb to 2018 to 2020). With respect to the entire study: A total of under 60 samples underwent TCR beta sequencing, made up of approximately 26 tumors and some 27 peripheral blood samples. The final blood draw was performed at 4 weeks after radiation, at the same time as nephrectomy. In the 45 to 65 samples combined, 4,016,671 unique CDR3 nucleotide sequences were found, encoding 2.5 million to 3 million unique CDR3 amino acid sequences. Study-level results and caveats: In blood, the top tumor clonotypes increased from baseline to 2 weeks after radiation and then shrank by 4 weeks, which suggests a temporary expansion of tumor-resident clones. The single-armed trial design could not address effects of radiation dose or scheduling on the TCR repertoire. Because no pretreatment tumor biopsies were available, whether clonotypes were present in the tumor at baseline could not be determined. Dynamics of the blood repertoire were not tracked past 4 weeks after treatment.

Via the germline V gene, CDR1 is MNHEY and CDR2 SVGAGI. Relative to germline, V is missing 2 bases and J is missing 3 bases, with 1 base of the junction outside any gene match. Measured from the cysteine to the phenylalanine, the CDR3 is 14 residues long. The sequence is cut down to CDR3 DNA, 42 bases in frame from base 1. TCR beta libraries were generated from genomic DNA with the immunoSEQ kit, following the manufacturer's recommendations. To prepare the libraries, a first multiplex PCR with proprietary primers was run, followed by a second PCR that added unique barcodes, and a bead cleanup was done after each round. Each sample batch included a kit-provided positive control reaction and a negative control reaction. The final libraries were assessed on an Agilent 4200 TapeStation D1000 ScreenTape, pooled by volume, and quantified by qPCR. Sequencing ran on an Illumina NextSeq500 with a MidOutput 150-cycle cartridge, using 156 Read1 and 15 Index1 cycles with kit custom primers. The pooled library was loaded at roughly 0.92 pM with an approximately 20% PhiX control spike-in. As for the original processing: Vendor-processed data were analyzed in R, and a clonotype was defined as all T cells sharing the same CDR3 nucleotide sequence. In the clone abundance analyses, frequencies were normalized to the 10,000 most abundant clones in each sample. Before analysis, public T cell clones were removed, and these numbered fewer than five per sample on average. A difference in abundance of at least 32-fold between compartments was used to define tumor-enriched and baseline blood-enriched clonotypes. Clonotypes expanded or contracted between blood time points were identified with a beta-binomial differential abundance model. Tumor-blood repertoire similarity was measured with the Baroni-Urbani and Buser coefficient, and groups were compared using two-tailed Wilcoxon tests in R. TCRdb limited this immuneACCESS table to in-frame rearrangements with V and J called. A share of clones is missing; checked studies link under half to unresolved V genes, and the rest is unexplained. V, J and clone size are taken as reported in that table, and D and trimming were inferred from the DNA itself. Present in this sample are some 100,000 clones, 80% to 90% of which were seen just once. The ten largest account for roughly 7.9% of the sample.

The time point label for this specimen denotes: blood 4 weeks post-SBRT, at nephrectomy. The treatment or condition label, read with the paper, signifies: 15 Gy SBRT to primary tumor, nephrectomy 4 weeks later. The samples were obtained from a clinical trial, where primary renal cell carcinomas were treated with 15 Gy stereotactic body radiation therapy and then removed by nephrectomy 4 weeks afterward. To follow tumor-enriched clonotypes, serial peripheral blood was collected from radiation-treated patients at baseline and at 2 weeks and 4 weeks after SBRT. Every patient had renal cell carcinoma of clear cell pathology. The QIAamp DNA Blood Mini Kit (Qiagen) was used to prepare genomic DNA for TCR sequencing. Samples were included in the analyses only if all quality control checks were passed.

The sequence was obtained from a man between 60 and 75 years old with renal cell carcinoma. The sequence links TRBV6-5 to TRBJ1-1; 9 bases in the junction line up with TRBD1. The sequences come from blood, collected from a patient whose treatment included radiotherapy and nephrectomy. The sequence in DNA is TGTGCCAGCAGTTACGGGACAGGGTACACTGAAGCTTTCTTT. Its coded protein is CASSYGTGYTEAFF.